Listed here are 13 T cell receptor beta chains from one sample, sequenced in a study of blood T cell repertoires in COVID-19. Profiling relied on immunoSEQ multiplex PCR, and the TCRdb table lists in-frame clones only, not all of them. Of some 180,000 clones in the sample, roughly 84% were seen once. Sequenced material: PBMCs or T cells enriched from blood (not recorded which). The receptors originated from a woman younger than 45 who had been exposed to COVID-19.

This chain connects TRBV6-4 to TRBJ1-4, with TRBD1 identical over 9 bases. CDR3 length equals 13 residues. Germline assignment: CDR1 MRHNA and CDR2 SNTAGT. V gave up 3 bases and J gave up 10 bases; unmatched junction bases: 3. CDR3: CASSEGQGGKLFF. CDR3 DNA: TGTGCCAGCAGTGAGGGACAGGGAGGAAAACTGTTTTTT.

DNA for the CDR3: TGTGCCAGCAGTTACGGGGGACAGGGTAAGAACACTGAAGCTTTCTTT. Translated, it gives CASSYGGQGKNTEAFF. This chain joins TRBV6-6 and TRBJ1-1; 9 bases align to TRBD1. J was trimmed by 1 base and V by 2 bases; bases with no gene match: 5. The CDR3 has 16 amino acids. Germline lookup yields CDR1 MNHNY and CDR2 SVGAGI (reference sequence).

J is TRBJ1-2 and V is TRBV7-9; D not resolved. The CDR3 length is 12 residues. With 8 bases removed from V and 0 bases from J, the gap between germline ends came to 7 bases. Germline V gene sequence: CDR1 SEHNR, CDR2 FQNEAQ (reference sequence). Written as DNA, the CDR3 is TGTGCCAGCGTAGGAGCTAACTATGGCTACACCTTC. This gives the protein CASVGANYGYTF.

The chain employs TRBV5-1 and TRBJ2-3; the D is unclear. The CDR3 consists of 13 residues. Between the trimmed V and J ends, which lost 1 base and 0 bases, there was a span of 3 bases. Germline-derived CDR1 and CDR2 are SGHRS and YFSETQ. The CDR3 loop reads CASSLSSTDTQYF. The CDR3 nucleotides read TGCGCCAGCAGCTTGTCTAGCACAGATACGCAGTATTTT.

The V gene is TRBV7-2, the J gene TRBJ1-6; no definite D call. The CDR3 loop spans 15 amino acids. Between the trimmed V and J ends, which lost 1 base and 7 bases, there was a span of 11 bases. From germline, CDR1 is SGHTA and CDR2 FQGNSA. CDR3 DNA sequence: TGTGCCAGCAGCTTAGAAGTGAACGGGAATTCACCCCTCCACTTT. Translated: CASSLEVNGNSPLHF.

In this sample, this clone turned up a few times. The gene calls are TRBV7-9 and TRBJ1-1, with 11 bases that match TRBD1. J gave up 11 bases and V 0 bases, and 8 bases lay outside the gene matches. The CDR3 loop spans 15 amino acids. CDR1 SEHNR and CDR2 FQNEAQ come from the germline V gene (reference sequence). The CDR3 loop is CASSLAQGQGVNAFF. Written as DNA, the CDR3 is TGTGCCAGCAGCTTAGCCCAGGGACAGGGGGTGAACGCTTTCTTT.

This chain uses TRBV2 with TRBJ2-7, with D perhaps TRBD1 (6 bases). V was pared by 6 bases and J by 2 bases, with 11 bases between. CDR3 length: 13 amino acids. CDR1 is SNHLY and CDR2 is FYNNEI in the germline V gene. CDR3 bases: TGTGCCAGCAGAGGGGGTAGAGCCTACGAGCAGTACTTC. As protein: CASRGGRAYEQYF.

For the CDR3, the DNA is TGTGCCACCATAGAGCGGGGCGGCCAGCCCCAGCATTTT. Residues: CATIERGGQPQHF. The rearrangement links TRBV2 to TRBJ1-5, with D tentatively TRBD1 (5 bases). CDR1 is SNHLY, CDR2 FYNNEI, per germline. The CDR3 spans 13 residues. With 10 bases removed from V and 7 bases from J, the gap between germline ends came to 17 bases.

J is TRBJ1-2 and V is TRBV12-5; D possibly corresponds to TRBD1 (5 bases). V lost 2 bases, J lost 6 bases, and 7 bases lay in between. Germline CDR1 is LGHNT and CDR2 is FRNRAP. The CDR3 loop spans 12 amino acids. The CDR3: CASGLPGDGYTF. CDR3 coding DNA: TGTGCTAGTGGTTTGCCGGGGGATGGCTACACCTTC.

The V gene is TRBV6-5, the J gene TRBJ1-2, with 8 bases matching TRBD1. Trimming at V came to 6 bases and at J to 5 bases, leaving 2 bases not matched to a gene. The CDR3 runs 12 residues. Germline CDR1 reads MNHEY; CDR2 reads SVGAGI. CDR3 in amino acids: CASSRTGYGYTF. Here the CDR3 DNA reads TGTGCCAGCAGCAGGACAGGGTATGGCTACACCTTC.

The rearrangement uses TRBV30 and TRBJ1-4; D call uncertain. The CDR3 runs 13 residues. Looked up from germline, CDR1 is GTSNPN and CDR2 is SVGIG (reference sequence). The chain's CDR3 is CAHTPSTNEKLFF. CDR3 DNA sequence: TGTGCACACACCCCCAGTACTAATGAAAAACTGTTTTTT.

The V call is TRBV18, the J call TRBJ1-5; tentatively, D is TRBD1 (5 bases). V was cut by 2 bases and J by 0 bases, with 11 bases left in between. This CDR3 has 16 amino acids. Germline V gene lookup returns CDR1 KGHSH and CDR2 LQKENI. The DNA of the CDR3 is TGTGCCAGCTCACCATTGGGGGGAGTTAGCAATCAGCCCCAGCATTTT. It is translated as CASSPLGGVSNQPQHF.

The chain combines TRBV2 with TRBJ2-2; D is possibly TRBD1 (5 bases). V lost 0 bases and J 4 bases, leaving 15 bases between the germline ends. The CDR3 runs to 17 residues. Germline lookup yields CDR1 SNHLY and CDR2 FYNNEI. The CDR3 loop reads CASSEAGLVLRTGELFF. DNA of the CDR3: TGTGCCAGCAGTGAAGCGGGGCTAGTACTTCGCACCGGGGAGCTGTTTTTT.